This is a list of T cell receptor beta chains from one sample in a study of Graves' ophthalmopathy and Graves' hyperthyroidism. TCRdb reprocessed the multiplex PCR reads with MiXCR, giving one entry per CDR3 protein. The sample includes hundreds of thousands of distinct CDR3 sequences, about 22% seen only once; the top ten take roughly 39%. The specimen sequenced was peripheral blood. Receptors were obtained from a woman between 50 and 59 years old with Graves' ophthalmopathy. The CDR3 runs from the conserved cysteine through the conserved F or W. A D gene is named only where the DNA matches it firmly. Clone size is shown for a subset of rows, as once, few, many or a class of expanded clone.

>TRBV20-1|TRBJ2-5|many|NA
CSALHPGQSQETQYF
TGCAGTGCTCTTCATCCGGGACAATCACAAGAGACCCAGTACTTC
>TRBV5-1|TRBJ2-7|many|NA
CASSLTVPTYEQYF
TGCGCCAGCTCTCTGACCGTACCTACCTACGAGCAGTACTTC
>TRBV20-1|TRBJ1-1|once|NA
CSAFDRRQAMNTEAFF
TGCAGTGCTTTTGATAGAAGACAGGCGATGAACACTGAAGCTTTCTTT
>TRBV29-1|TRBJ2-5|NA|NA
CSVSRVETQYF
TGCAGCGTTTCCAGGGTGGAGACCCAGTACTTC
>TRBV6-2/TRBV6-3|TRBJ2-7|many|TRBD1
CASSSTWDRAYEQYF
TGTGCCAGCAGTTCGACATGGGACAGGGCCTACGAGCAGTACTTC
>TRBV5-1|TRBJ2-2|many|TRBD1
CASSPGTGTGELFF
TGCGCCAGCAGCCCCGGGACAGGGACCGGGGAGCTGTTTTTT
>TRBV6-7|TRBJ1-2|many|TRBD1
CASVGGACGYTF
TGTGCCAGCGTAGGGGGCGCCTGCGGCTACACCTTC
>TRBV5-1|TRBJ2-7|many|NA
CASSKTRTAPEEQYF
TGCGCCAGCAGCAAGACGCGGACAGCCCCGGAAGAGCAGTACTTC
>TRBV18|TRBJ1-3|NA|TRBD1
CASSPYPGTGGNTIYF
TGTGCCAGCTCACCCTACCCCGGGACAGGAGGAAACACCATATATTTT
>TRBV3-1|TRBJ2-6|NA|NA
CASSHVSSGANALTF
TGTGCCAGCAGCCACGTGAGCTCTGGGGCCAACGCCCTGACTTTC
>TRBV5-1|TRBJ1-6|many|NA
CASSRTRASSYNSPLHF
TGCGCCAGCAGCAGGACCCGGGCCTCGAGCTATAATTCACCCCTCCACTTT
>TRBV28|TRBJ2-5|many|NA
CASSSGLPKLYQETQYF
TGTGCCAGCAGTTCGGGACTGCCCAAATTGTACCAAGAGACCCAGTACTTC
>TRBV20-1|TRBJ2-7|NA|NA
CSARDPSGHYEQYF
TGCAGTGCTAGAGATCCATCCGGACACTACGAGCAGTACTTC
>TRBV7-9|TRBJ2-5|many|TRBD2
CASSLSGTSAQETQYF
TGTGCCAGCAGCCTCTCCGGGACTAGCGCCCAAGAGACCCAGTACTTC
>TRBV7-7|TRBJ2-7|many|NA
CASSLGMMLEQYF
TGTGCTAGCAGCTTAGGTATGATGCTCGAGCAGTACTTC
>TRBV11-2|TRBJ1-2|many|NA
CASSPGPGGSYGYTF
TGTGCCAGCAGCCCCGGGCCTGGGGGTTCCTATGGCTACACCTTC
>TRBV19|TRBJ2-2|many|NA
CASSTGLDSLNTGELFF
TGTGCCAGTAGTACGGGCCTCGACAGTCTAAACACCGGGGAGCTGTTTTTT
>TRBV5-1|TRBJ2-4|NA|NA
CASSSLYENIQYF
TGCGCCAGCAGCTCCTTGTACGAAAACATTCAGTACTTC
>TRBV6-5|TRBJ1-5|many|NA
CASSYSLNSNQPQHF
TGTGCCAGCAGTTACTCGCTAAATAGCAATCAGCCCCAGCATTTT
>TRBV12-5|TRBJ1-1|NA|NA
CASGYEAEAFF
TGTGCTAGTGGTTATGAGGCTGAAGCTTTCTTT
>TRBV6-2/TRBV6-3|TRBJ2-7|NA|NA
CASSYPPGRGWDYEQYF
TGTGCCAGCAGTTACCCTCCGGGAAGGGGATGGGACTACGAGCAGTACTTC
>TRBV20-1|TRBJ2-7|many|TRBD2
CSAPDTSGRATEQYF
TGCAGTGCCCCTGATACTAGCGGGAGGGCCACTGAGCAGTACTTC
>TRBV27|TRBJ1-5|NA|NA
CASSLINQPQHF
TGTGCCAGCAGTCTTATCAATCAGCCCCAGCATTTT
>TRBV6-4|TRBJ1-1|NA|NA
CASSRGGTEAFF
TGTGCCAGCAGTCGCGGAGGCACTGAAGCTTTCTTT
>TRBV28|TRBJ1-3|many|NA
CARGYVSGNTIYF
TGTGCCAGGGGTTACGTTTCTGGAAACACCATATATTTT
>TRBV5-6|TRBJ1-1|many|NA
CASINTGSSEAFF
TGTGCCAGCATCAATACAGGGTCTTCTGAAGCTTTCTTT
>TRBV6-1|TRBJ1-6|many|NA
CASSEGEANSPLHF
TGTGCCAGCAGTGAAGGGGAAGCTAATTCACCCCTCCACTTT
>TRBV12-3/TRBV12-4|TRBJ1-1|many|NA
CASSPRRRAEAFF
TGTGCCAGCAGTCCCCGGCGTAGGGCGGAAGCTTTCTTT
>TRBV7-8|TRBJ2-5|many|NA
CASSRGRGQETQYF
TGTGCCAGCAGTCGAGGCCGGGGTCAAGAGACCCAGTACTTC
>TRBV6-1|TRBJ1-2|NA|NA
CASNLNYGYTF
TGTGCCAGCAATCTTAACTATGGCTACACCTTC
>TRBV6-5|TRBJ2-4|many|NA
CASTIDLAKNIQYF
TGTGCCAGCACCATAGACCTAGCCAAAAACATTCAGTACTTC
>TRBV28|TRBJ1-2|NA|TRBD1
CASSYGGTGNYGYTF
TGTGCCAGCAGTTATGGAGGGACAGGGAACTATGGCTACACCTTC
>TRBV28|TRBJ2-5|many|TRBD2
CASSRGLAGETQYF
TGTGCCAGCAGTCGTGGACTAGCGGGAGAGACCCAGTACTTC
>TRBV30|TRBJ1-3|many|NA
CAWSVTGTWDTIYF
TGTGCCTGGAGTGTAACTGGAACCTGGGACACCATATATTTT
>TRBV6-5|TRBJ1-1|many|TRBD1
CASSYEVTGGVTEAFF
TGTGCCAGCAGTTACGAGGTAACAGGGGGCGTCACTGAAGCTTTCTTT
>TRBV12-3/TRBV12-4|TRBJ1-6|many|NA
CASSLDPGRAPLHF
TGTGCCAGCAGTTTAGACCCGGGGAGGGCACCCCTCCACTTT
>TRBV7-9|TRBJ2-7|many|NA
CASSLVEGGRHEQYF
TGTGCCAGCAGCTTAGTGGAGGGGGGGCGCCACGAGCAGTACTTC
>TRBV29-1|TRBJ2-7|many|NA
CSVATGNGEQYF
TGCAGCGTTGCCACAGGGAATGGCGAGCAGTACTTC
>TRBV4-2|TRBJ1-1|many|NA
CASSQDLAGLNTEAFF
TGTGCCAGCAGCCAAGATTTGGCAGGACTAAACACTGAAGCTTTCTTT
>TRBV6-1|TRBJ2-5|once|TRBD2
CASNGLAGLIGQETQYF
TGTGCCAGCAACGGACTAGCGGGATTAATCGGTCAAGAGACCCAGTACTTC
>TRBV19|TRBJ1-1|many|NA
CASRYGGEAFF
TGTGCCAGTCGTTACGGAGGTGAAGCTTTCTTT
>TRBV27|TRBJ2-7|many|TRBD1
CASSLFETGQGLKQYF
TGTGCCAGCAGTTTATTCGAAACGGGACAGGGGCTGAAGCAGTACTTC
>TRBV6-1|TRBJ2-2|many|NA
CASSSIPNTGELFF
TGTGCCAGCAGCTCTATCCCGAACACCGGGGAGCTGTTTTTT
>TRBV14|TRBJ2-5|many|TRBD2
CASSQPSGVVGWTQYF
TGTGCCAGCAGCCAACCTAGCGGGGTCGTAGGATGGACCCAGTACTTC
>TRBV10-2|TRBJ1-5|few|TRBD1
CASTKETGTNQPQHF
TGCGCCAGCACCAAGGAGACAGGGACCAATCAGCCCCAGCATTTT
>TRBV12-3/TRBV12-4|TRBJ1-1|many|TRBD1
CATMDRVKQSTEAFF
TGTGCCACCATGGACAGGGTCAAGCAGAGCACTGAAGCTTTCTTT
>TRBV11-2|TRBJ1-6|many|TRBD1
CASSRDRVASPLHF
TGTGCCAGCAGCCGGGACAGGGTGGCTTCACCCCTCCACTTT
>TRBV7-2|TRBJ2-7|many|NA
CASSLVRAYEQYF
TGTGCCAGCAGCTTAGTTCGGGCCTACGAGCAGTACTTC
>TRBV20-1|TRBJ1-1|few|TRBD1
CSAEGTALRTEAFF
TGCAGTGCGGAAGGGACAGCCTTGAGGACTGAAGCTTTCTTT